A selection of T cell receptor beta chains follows, all from one sample in a study of cytomegalovirus exposure and HLA in healthy donors. The method was immunoSEQ multiplex PCR; TCRdb's version includes in-frame clones alone and lacks a portion of them. The data contain fewer than 150,000 clones, around 85% of them singletons. The sequenced sample consisted of PBMCs. All receptors derive from a young woman in good health and CMV-seropositive. Each CDR3 is given with its conserved first and last residue. A D gene is named only where the DNA matches it firmly. The size of a clone is reported for some rows only, either as once, few or many, or as a class for expanded clones.

J gene: TRBJ2-7
D gene: -
V gene: TRBV18
clone size: -
CDR3 DNA: TGTGCCAGCTCACGTGAGAACTCCTACGAGCAGTACTTC
CDR3 protein: CASSRENSYEQYF

J gene: TRBJ2-3
D gene: -
V gene: TRBV6-1
clone size: -
CDR3 DNA: TGTGCCAGCAGTGGGAAGCGGACTAGCACAGATACGCAGTATTTT
CDR3 protein: CASSGKRTSTDTQYF

J gene: TRBJ2-1
D gene: TRBD2
V gene: TRBV11-2
clone size: -
CDR3 DNA: TGTGCCAGCAGCTTTGGACTAGCGGGAGGGCCAGTCTACAATGAGCAGTTCTTC
CDR3 protein: CASSFGLAGGPVYNEQFF

J gene: TRBJ1-1
D gene: -
V gene: TRBV10-3
clone size: -
CDR3 DNA: TGTGCCATCAGTGAGTCAGAGGGAGGGACTGAAGCTTTCTTT
CDR3 protein: CAISESEGGTEAFF

J gene: TRBJ2-7
D gene: -
V gene: TRBV5-1
clone size: -
CDR3 DNA: TGCGCCAGCGGGGTGACAGGATCCTACGAGCAGTACTTC
CDR3 protein: CASGVTGSYEQYF

J gene: TRBJ2-1
D gene: TRBD2
V gene: TRBV28
clone size: -
CDR3 DNA: TGTGCCAGCGCCCTTGGGGGACTAGCGGGAGGAAGAAGGAGGTATGAGCAGTTCTTC
CDR3 protein: CASALGGLAGGRRRYEQFF

J gene: TRBJ2-7
D gene: TRBD1
V gene: TRBV11-2
clone size: few
CDR3 DNA: TGTGCCAGCAGCTCGCCCGGACAGGATAGGAACCACGAGCAGTACTTC
CDR3 protein: CASSSPGQDRNHEQYF

J gene: TRBJ2-2
D gene: -
V gene: TRBV5-6
clone size: -
CDR3 DNA: TGTGCCAGCAGCTTTACGTCTAGCTCTACCGGGGAGCTGTTTTTT
CDR3 protein: CASSFTSSSTGELFF

J gene: TRBJ1-6
D gene: -
V gene: TRBV5-1
clone size: -
CDR3 DNA: TGCGCCAGCAGCTTGTCGGGCCAGGGAAATTCACCCCTCCACTTT
CDR3 protein: CASSLSGQGNSPLHF

J gene: TRBJ1-2
D gene: -
V gene: TRBV6-4
clone size: -
CDR3 DNA: TGTGCCAGCAAGGAACGGACAGACCATAACTATGGCTACACCTTC
CDR3 protein: CASKERTDHNYGYTF

J gene: TRBJ1-1
D gene: TRBD1
V gene: TRBV6-5
clone size: once
CDR3 DNA: TGTGCCAGCAGCCGGCCCGGGACAGGGCACACTGAAGCTTTCTTT
CDR3 protein: CASSRPGTGHTEAFF

J gene: TRBJ1-3
D gene: -
V gene: TRBV5-4
clone size: few
CDR3 DNA: TGTGCCAGCAGCTTGCTGGGGGCAGAAGGTGGAAACACCATATATTTT
CDR3 protein: CASSLLGAEGGNTIYF

J gene: TRBJ1-5
D gene: -
V gene: TRBV28
clone size: -
CDR3 DNA: TGTGCCAGCAGTATGACAGCTAATCAGCCCCAGCATTTT
CDR3 protein: CASSMTANQPQHF

J gene: TRBJ2-2
D gene: -
V gene: TRBV27
clone size: -
CDR3 DNA: TGTGCCAGCAGTCTATCACTAGGATTCGGGGAGCTGTTTTTT
CDR3 protein: CASSLSLGFGELFF

J gene: TRBJ2-1
D gene: TRBD2
V gene: TRBV7-6
clone size: -
CDR3 DNA: TGTGCCAGCACCCCCTTAGCGGGAGGGCCTAGGAATGAGCAGTTCTTC
CDR3 protein: CASTPLAGGPRNEQFF

J gene: TRBJ1-2
D gene: -
V gene: TRBV6-5
clone size: -
CDR3 DNA: TGTGCCAGCAGTTACTCCCCTTATGGCTACACCTTC
CDR3 protein: CASSYSPYGYTF

J gene: TRBJ2-7
D gene: -
V gene: TRBV10-3
clone size: -
CDR3 DNA: TGTGCCATCAGTGACCCCGGGACTTTATCCTACGAGCAGTACTTC
CDR3 protein: CAISDPGTLSYEQYF

J gene: TRBJ1-1
D gene: -
V gene: TRBV28
clone size: -
CDR3 DNA: TGTGCCAGCAGTTTGAGAGGTGAAGGGGAAATCACTGAAGCTTTCTTT
CDR3 protein: CASSLRGEGEITEAFF

J gene: TRBJ2-5
D gene: TRBD1
V gene: TRBV13
clone size: once
CDR3 DNA: TGTGCCAGCAGCTTTCGGACAGGGGGAACAGAGACCCAGTACTTC
CDR3 protein: CASSFRTGGTETQYF

J gene: TRBJ2-7
D gene: -
V gene: TRBV6-6
clone size: once
CDR3 DNA: TGTGCCAGCAGTACACAAAGCGAGCAGTACTTC
CDR3 protein: CASSTQSEQYF

J gene: TRBJ1-2
D gene: TRBD1
V gene: TRBV5-1
clone size: -
CDR3 DNA: TGCGCCAGCAGCCCCTCCGGGACAGGGAACTATGGCTACACCTTC
CDR3 protein: CASSPSGTGNYGYTF

J gene: TRBJ1-1
D gene: -
V gene: TRBV4-1
clone size: -
CDR3 DNA: TGCGCCAGCAGCCAAGGAGCCGCGGGGAACACTGAAGCTTTCTTT
CDR3 protein: CASSQGAAGNTEAFF

J gene: TRBJ2-1
D gene: TRBD2
V gene: TRBV25-1
clone size: few
CDR3 DNA: TGTGCCAGCAGCACTAGCGGGGACTACAATGAGCAGTTCTTC
CDR3 protein: CASSTSGDYNEQFF